This T cell receptor (beta chain) was captured in a study of cytomegalovirus exposure and HLA in healthy donors (dated by TCRdb to the late 2010s). Describing the broader study: In an earlier analysis of fewer than 750 of the donors, 250 to 300 Gb of sequence data and roughly 100 million unique TCR beta sequences from 150 million to 200 million T cells were reported. Roughly 290 gigabases of sequencing data and around 88 million unique TCR sequences made up an early release that covered 500 to 650 HLA-typed donors. The genetic ancestry cluster associated with self-reported Caucasian donors included about 84% of the approximately 400 genotyped donors. The aim of the study was to test whether cataloging public T cell receptors could identify signatures of past pathogen exposure. Using immunosequencing, the study profiled T cell repertoires from fewer than 850 subjects and related those repertoires to cytomegalovirus serostatus. In addition to the first cohort of 650 to 750 subjects, a separate validation cohort of over 90 different subjects was used. High-throughput TCR immunosequencing, statistical association of individual TCRs with disease status, and machine learning were combined to predict cytomegalovirus infection status. In a later analysis, previously published TCR beta repertoires from several hundred donors were re-analyzed and high-resolution HLA genotyping was added so that TCR occurrence patterns could be studied. The later analysis used no new phenotypic data to find candidate immune exposures, relying instead on TCR beta sequences and their occurrence across donors. An earlier analysis of some 500 of the donors applied high-throughput TCR beta sequencing to assess whether each TCR beta V gene segment acted as functional or pseudogenic. Donor age, sex, ethnicity and CMV serostatus were compiled alongside the repertoire data. A later genetic analysis used genome-wide SNP genotypes for about three fifths of the 666 donors, treating that subset as a discovery cohort. All discovery cohort repertoires had been generated on a single sequencing platform. HLA typing included class I and class II loci at four-digit resolution. Typing coverage differed by locus: A, B, C, DRB1 and DQB1 were typed in about 620-640 donors, DQA1 in 500 to 550, DPA1 in around 610, and DPB1 in 400 to 480. About 5 DR-DQ haplotypes were handled as single units for association and clustering, since linkage in the cohort was strong. Among under 450 genotyped donors of the cohort, an average of around 240,000 unique TCR beta nucleotide sequences were sequenced per donor, roughly 20% of them non-productive.

For CDR1 and CDR2, the germline V gene lists SGDLS and YYNGEE. V and J lose 4 bases and 8 bases, and a span of 21 bases separates them. CDR3 length: 15 amino acids, cysteine to phenylalanine. Here the CDR3 DNA is all that survives: 45 bases in frame from base 1. Library preparation was by the immunoSEQ multiplex PCR assay. For the multiplex PCR, a mixture combining 60 forward primers for TCR Vbeta segments and 13 reverse primers for TCR Jbeta segments was used. The CDR3 region of rearranged TCR beta genes was amplified from genomic DNA by a multiplex PCR assay. The Illumina HiSeq System was used to sequence the amplified TCR beta libraries as 87-base-pair reads. The paper's data handling went like this. Across the 600 to 700 repertoires, a later analysis counted tens of millions of unique TCR beta chains, approximately 12 million of which were shared by at least two donors. A nearest-neighbor algorithm error-corrected the raw reads and collapsed the reads into unique sequences, merging closely related sequences to remove PCR and sequencing errors. Alignment of CDR3 sequences to IMGT reference sequences was used to assign V, D and J gene segments. For a sequence to be retained, a match of at least six nucleotides was required to both a V gene segment and a J gene segment. Rearrangements were classified as productive when the CDR3 lacked stop codons and remained in frame with V and J, and all other rearrangements were classified as non-productive. CDR3 was defined by IMGT convention, running from the second conserved V-encoded cysteine to the conserved J-encoded phenylalanine. The earlier analysis of about 590 of the donors excluded sequences that lacked an unambiguous match to a single V gene segment. In an earlier analysis of 587 of the donors, a V segment was called functional when productive rearrangements were above 56.7%, and segregating when the standard deviation between donors exceeded 5%. A statistical classification framework was built for diagnosing cytomegalovirus status from the catalog of TCR beta chain sequences. V and J gene assignment, in a later analysis, came from comparing TCR nucleotide sequences with IMGT/GENE-DB human TR gene sequences. Using the TCRdist pipeline, a later analysis assigned CDR3 sequences along with most-parsimonious VDJ recombination scenarios. In a later analysis, each TCR beta chain was defined by its CDR3 amino acid sequence together with its V-gene family, and reads without a unique V-gene family were excluded. In a later analysis, approximately 590 highly shared, low-generation-probability nucleotide sequences were removed to address suspected cross-contamination and a sequencing artifact. In a later analysis, a clonal expansion index for each public chain was calculated from normalized within-repertoire ranks of inferred template counts. In a later analysis, generation probabilities were computed using a VDJ recombination model fitted to out-of-frame rearrangements, and the results were checked against IGoR. In a later analysis, hypergeometric tests were used to score TCR-TCR, TCR-HLA and TCR-CMV co-occurrence, with a repertoire-size bias correction applied to TCR pairs. False discovery rates were estimated in a later analysis by permuting HLA or CMV assignments 20 times. A later analysis grouped co-occurring TCRs with DBSCAN, adding TCRdist sequence similarity when clustering within HLA-allele-positive subsets. Repertoires with fewer than 30,000 or more than 120,000 public chains, plus five repertoires with anomalous nucleotide sharing, were excluded from co-occurrence clustering. In its TCRdb copy, this immuneACCESS table keeps in-frame sequences only and misses some clones. Where compared with another copy, unresolved V genes explain less than half of these, and the others have no known cause. V, J and clone size are taken as reported in that table, and D and trimming were inferred from the DNA itself. The table for this sample lists approximately 110,000 clones; 77% of them were counted only once. The top ten clonotypes cover 9.5% to 15% of the sample.

The study at large found these results: Linkage disequilibrium might explain the correlated functional status among segregating V segments, but an unknown experimental factor could not be ruled out. In a later analysis, TCR association rates were found to vary across HLA loci, with the most associated TCRs seen for DRB1 alleles and the fewest for HLA-C alleles. Because HLA typing was unavailable for some donors at each locus, only the typed subset was used in association tests. In a later analysis, several top co-occurrence clusters were reported to appear linked to parvovirus B19, influenza, CMV and Epstein-Barr virus. A further reported finding was that TCR beta sequences accurately predicted the HLA-A and HLA-B alleles for most subjects in the first cohort. Some 16 rarely observed V segments, including chromosome 9 orphons, were excluded from the earlier analysis of approximately 500 of the donors because counts were too low. Most TCR sequences were seen in very few donors, while some public TCRs were found in many individuals. It was suggested by the authors that the approach could potentially be generalized to other disease states and immunological phenotypes. Compared with equally common non-associated chains, HLA-associated TCR beta chains in a later analysis were more clonally expanded and had lower generation probabilities. For the cohort, immune exposure information was limited to CMV serostatus. A later analysis associated 15,000 or so TCR beta sequences with specific HLA alleles at a false discovery rate of 0.05. An earlier analysis of 587 of the donors showed that most TCR beta V segments appeared in productive rearrangements either about 87% or about 30% of the time, which broadly matched IMGT annotations. The classifier was reported to diagnose cytomegalovirus status with high specificity and sensitivity in both the original cohort and the validation cohort. In a later analysis, most CMV-associated TCR beta chains were found to appear HLA-restricted, with HLA associations seemingly driven largely by CMV exposure. In vitro tests confirmed that three of the cytomegalovirus-associated TCR beta chains recognize cytomegalovirus antigens. This cohort had only TCR beta chains sequenced, and the lack of alpha or paired-chain data limited which features could be detected. The 87-base-pair reads could not distinguish some IMGT-functional V segments, including TRBV6-2 and TRBV6-3, so those segments were excluded. The study gave a list of under 200 TCR beta chains associated with cytomegalovirus. The sequencing pipeline was judged likely to have produced a cluster of highly shared sequence variants as a technical artifact. An association between a missense DCLRE1C variant and V-gene and J-gene trimming of TCR beta chains was found in a later genetic analysis and replicated in an independent cohort. Sequencing depth was assumed to be roughly uniform across donors in the presence/absence analyses, though that assumption may not hold. A later genetic analysis reported fewer N-insertions in productive TCRs among donors in an Asian-associated ancestry cluster than the roughly 690-donor mean. When HLA alleles, especially DR and DQ, strongly co-occurred, attributing TCR associations to individual alleles was difficult.

The cohort was made up of roughly 670 healthy bone marrow donors. All cohort members were sampled while nominally healthy, although unrecorded immune exposures were likely present. The donor was CMV seropositive and was included in the group of 289 seropositive cohort members. A peripheral blood sample was collected from each donor, and TCR beta sequencing was performed on peripheral blood mononuclear cells. The Qiagen DNeasy Blood Extraction Kit was used to extract genomic DNA from the blood cell samples. About this clone itself: Its antigen has not been determined. No qualities accompany the bases; no much larger clone lies one base away.

Sequenced input: PBMCs. The chain was built from TRBV9 and TRBJ1-1; TRBD1 could be the D gene, as 5 bases match. This TCR derives from a woman aged 40 to 50 in good health and CMV-seropositive. CDR3 reads: CASSLQTRATGEAFF. The DNA sequence follows: TGTGCCAGCAGCCTCCAAACCCGGGCCACAGGCGAAGCTTTCTTT.